These T cell receptor beta chains were read from a single sample in a study of blood T cell repertoires in COVID-19. The assay was immunoSEQ multiplex PCR, and TCRdb's table has in-frame clones only and misses some. The sample carries about 300,000 clones, more than 80% recorded once. The sample was peripheral blood. Source of these receptors: a woman aged 45-59 years with COVID-19, enrolled during active disease. Both conserved end residues are part of each CDR3. The order of the fields is V gene, D gene, clone size, J gene, CDR3 DNA, CDR3 protein. D genes are given only for firm matches. Clone size is shown for a subset of rows, as once, few, many or a class of expanded clone.

V gene: TRBV19; D gene: TRBD1; clone size: NA; J gene: TRBJ1-3; CDR3 DNA: TGTGCCAGCGGGACAGCCCACGGAAACACCATATATTTT; CDR3 protein: CASGTAHGNTIYF
V gene: TRBV20-1; D gene: NA; clone size: NA; J gene: TRBJ1-1; CDR3 DNA: TGCAGTGCTAAGTCGGTAGATTGGGCTTTCTTT; CDR3 protein: CSAKSVDWAFF
V gene: TRBV2; D gene: NA; clone size: NA; J gene: TRBJ1-5; CDR3 DNA: TGTGCCAGCAGTGAAGCCTATAATCAGCCCCAGCATTTT; CDR3 protein: CASSEAYNQPQHF
V gene: TRBV24-1; D gene: NA; clone size: NA; J gene: TRBJ2-1; CDR3 DNA: TGTGCCACCAGTGACGGTGCCCGGAATGAGCAGTTCTTC; CDR3 protein: CATSDGARNEQFF
V gene: TRBV2; D gene: NA; clone size: NA; J gene: TRBJ1-1; CDR3 DNA: TGTGCCAGCAGCCCAGGAATCACGAACACTGAAGCTTTCTTT; CDR3 protein: CASSPGITNTEAFF
V gene: TRBV30; D gene: NA; clone size: NA; J gene: TRBJ2-5; CDR3 DNA: TGTGCCTGGAGTGTACGGAGAGGGTCAAGGACCCAGTACTTC; CDR3 protein: CAWSVRRGSRTQYF
V gene: TRBV7-8; D gene: NA; clone size: NA; J gene: TRBJ1-2; CDR3 DNA: TGTGCCAGCAGCTTAGGTCAGGGCTGGTTTGGCTACACCTTC; CDR3 protein: CASSLGQGWFGYTF
V gene: TRBV7-9; D gene: TRBD1; clone size: NA; J gene: TRBJ1-5; CDR3 DNA: TGTGCCAGCAGCCCGCAACCCGGGACAGGGGTTCAGCAGCCCCAGCATTTT; CDR3 protein: CASSPQPGTGVQQPQHF
V gene: TRBV3-1/TRBV3-2; D gene: TRBD1; clone size: once; J gene: TRBJ2-4; CDR3 DNA: TGTGCCAGCAGCCAAGGACAGGGCAACATTCAGTACTTC; CDR3 protein: CASSQGQGNIQYF
V gene: TRBV12-3/TRBV12-4; D gene: TRBD1; clone size: NA; J gene: TRBJ2-7; CDR3 DNA: TGTGCCAGCAGTCCTACAGGGGGCGAGCAGTACTTC; CDR3 protein: CASSPTGGEQYF
V gene: TRBV6-5; D gene: NA; clone size: NA; J gene: TRBJ2-5; CDR3 DNA: TGTGCCAGCACGAGCTCGGGACAACGCTGGGAGACCCAGTACTTC; CDR3 protein: CASTSSGQRWETQYF